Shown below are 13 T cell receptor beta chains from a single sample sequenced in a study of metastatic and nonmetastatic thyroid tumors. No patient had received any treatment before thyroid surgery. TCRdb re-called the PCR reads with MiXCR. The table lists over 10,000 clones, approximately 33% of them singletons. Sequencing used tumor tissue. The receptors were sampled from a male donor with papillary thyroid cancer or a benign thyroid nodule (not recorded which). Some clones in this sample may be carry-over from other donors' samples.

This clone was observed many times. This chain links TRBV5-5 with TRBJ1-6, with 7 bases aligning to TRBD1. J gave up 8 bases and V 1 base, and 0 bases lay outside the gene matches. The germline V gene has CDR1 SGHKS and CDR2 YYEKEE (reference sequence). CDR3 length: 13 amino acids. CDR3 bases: TGTGCCAGCAGCTTGCAGGGGGATTCACCCCTCCACTTT. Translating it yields CASSLQGDSPLHF.

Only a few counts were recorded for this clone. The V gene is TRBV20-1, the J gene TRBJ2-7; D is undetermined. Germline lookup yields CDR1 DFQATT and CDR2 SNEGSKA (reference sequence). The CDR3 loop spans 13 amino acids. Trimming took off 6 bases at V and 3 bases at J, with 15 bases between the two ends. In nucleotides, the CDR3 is TGCAGTGCCCGACGCCAGGCGGACTACGAGCAGTACTTC. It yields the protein CSARRQADYEQYF.

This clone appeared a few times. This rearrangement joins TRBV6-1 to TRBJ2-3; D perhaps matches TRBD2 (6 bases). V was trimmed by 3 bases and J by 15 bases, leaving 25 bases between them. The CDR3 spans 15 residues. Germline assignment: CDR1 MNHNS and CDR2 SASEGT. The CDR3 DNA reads TGTGCCAGCAGTGACCGGGCGGGGCTGACAGCTACTCATTATTTT. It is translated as CASSDRAGLTATHYF.

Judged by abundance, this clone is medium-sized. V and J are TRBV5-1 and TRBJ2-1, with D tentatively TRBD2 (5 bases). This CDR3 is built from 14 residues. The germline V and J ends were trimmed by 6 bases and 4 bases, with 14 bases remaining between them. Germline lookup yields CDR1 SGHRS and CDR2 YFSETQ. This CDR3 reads CASTMEVHYNEQFF. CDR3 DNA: TGCGCCAGCACTATGGAGGTTCATTACAATGAGCAGTTCTTC.

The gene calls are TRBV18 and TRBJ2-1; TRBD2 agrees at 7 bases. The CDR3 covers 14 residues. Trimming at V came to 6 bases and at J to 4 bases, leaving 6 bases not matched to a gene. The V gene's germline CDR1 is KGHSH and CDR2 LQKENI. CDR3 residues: CASSETSSYNEQFF. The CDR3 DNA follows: TGTGCCAGCTCCGAGACTAGCTCTTACAATGAGCAGTTCTTC. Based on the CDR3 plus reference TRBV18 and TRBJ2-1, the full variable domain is NAGVMQNPRHLVRRRGQEARLRCSPMKGHSHVYWYRQLPEEGLKFMVYLQKENIIDESGMPKERFSAEFPKEGPSILRIQQVVRGDSAAYFCASSETSSYNEQFFGPGTRLTVL.

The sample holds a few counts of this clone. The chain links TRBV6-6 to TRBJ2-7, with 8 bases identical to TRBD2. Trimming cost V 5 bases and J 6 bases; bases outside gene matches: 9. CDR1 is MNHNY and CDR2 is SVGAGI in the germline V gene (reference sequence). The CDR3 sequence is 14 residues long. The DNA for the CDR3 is TGTGCCAGCAGTCTACTTTCCGGGACTAGCGAGCAGTACTTC. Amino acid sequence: CASSLLSGTSEQYF.

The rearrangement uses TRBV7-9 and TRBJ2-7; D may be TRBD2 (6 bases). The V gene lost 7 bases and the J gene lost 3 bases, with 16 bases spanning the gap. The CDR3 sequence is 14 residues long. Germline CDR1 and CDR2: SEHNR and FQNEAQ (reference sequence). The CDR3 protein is CASTLPGDHYEQYF. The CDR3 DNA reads TGTGCCAGCACCTTGCCGGGAGACCACTACGAGCAGTACTTC.

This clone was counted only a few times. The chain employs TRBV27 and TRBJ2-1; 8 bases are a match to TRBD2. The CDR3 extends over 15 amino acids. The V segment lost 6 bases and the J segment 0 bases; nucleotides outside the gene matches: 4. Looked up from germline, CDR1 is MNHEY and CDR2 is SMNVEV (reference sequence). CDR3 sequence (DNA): TGTGCCAGCAGCTTAGCGGGGAGCTCCTACAATGAGCAGTTCTTC. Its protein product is CASSLAGSSYNEQFF.

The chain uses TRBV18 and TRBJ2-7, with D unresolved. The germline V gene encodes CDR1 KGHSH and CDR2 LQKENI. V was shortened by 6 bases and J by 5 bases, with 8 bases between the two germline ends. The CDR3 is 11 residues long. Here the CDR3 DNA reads TGTGCCAGCTCCACCAGACACGAGCAGTACTTC. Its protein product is CASSTRHEQYF.

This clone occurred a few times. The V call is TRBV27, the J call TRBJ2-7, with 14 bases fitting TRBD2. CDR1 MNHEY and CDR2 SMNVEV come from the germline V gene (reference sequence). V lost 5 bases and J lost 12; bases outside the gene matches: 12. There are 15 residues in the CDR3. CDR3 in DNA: TGTGCCAGCAGTCCTCCGGGACTAGCGGGGGCCGTGGGGTACTTC. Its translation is CASSPPGLAGAVGYF.

Here the CDR3 reads CASSLWDRVDGYTF. The CDR3 nucleotides are TGTGCCAGCAGTTTATGGGACAGGGTAGATGGCTACACCTTC. The V gene is TRBV12-3 or TRBV12-4, the J gene TRBJ1-2; 9 bases map to TRBD1. The CDR3 is 14 residues long. V gave up 2 bases and J gave up 6 bases; unmatched junction bases: 4.

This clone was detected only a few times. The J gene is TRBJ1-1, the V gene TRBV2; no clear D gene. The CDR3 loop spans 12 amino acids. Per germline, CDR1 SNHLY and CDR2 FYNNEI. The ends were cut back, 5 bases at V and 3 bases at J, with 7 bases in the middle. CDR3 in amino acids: CASSPWDTEAFF. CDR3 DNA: TGTGCCAGCAGTCCGTGGGACACTGAAGCTTTCTTT.

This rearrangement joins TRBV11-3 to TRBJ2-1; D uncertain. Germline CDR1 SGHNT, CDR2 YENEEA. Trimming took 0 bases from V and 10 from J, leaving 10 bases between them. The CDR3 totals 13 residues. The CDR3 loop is CASSLDLPGEQFF. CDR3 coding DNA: TGTGCCAGCAGCTTAGATCTCCCTGGAGAGCAGTTCTTC.